Sequencing of this T cell receptor (beta chain) was carried out in a study of STAT5B mutations in CD4+ large granular lymphocyte leukemia. Overall study: Among healthy donors, a particular HLA allele went with more CDR3 'QG' motifs.

To note about this clone: Its matching antigen is unknown.

Sequencing was performed with immunoSEQ multiplex PCR; in TCRdb, only in-frame clones are kept and a portion is missing. The sample lists under 35,000 clones, 70% to 90% occurring once. Control samples were healthy donors' buffy coats. Study-level findings and limits: About a quarter of private leukemic clonotypes occurred rarely in other patients' non-leukemic repertoires. Top patient clones used TRBV06 genes more often: 8/27 versus 2/35 in controls.

Germline V lookup: CDR1 SGHNT, CDR2 YYREEE (reference sequence). This CDR3 has 14 residues. The V segment lost 3 bases and the J segment 1 base; nucleotides outside the gene matches: 1. Sequences were obtained from CD4+ T cells from blood buffy coats. The J gene is TRBJ2-3, the V gene TRBV5-4, with TRBD1 matching over 8 bases. The receptor comes from a human donor in good health. The CDR3 bases are TGTGCCAGCAGCTCGACAGGGGGCACAGATACGCAGTATTTT. Translated, it gives CASSSTGGTDTQYF.